The rows below give T cell receptor beta chains drawn from one sample of a study of cytomegalovirus exposure and HLA in healthy donors. Data came from immunoSEQ multiplex PCR; TCRdb stores just in-frame clones and leaves some out. The data contain approximately 170,000 clones, about 85% of them singletons. The sequenced material came from PBMCs. These receptors were collected from a boy aged 2-9 years in good health and CMV-seronegative. Both conserved end residues are part of each CDR3. The order of the fields is clone size, V gene, D gene, J gene, CDR3 DNA, CDR3 protein. A D gene is named only where the DNA matches it firmly. The size field is filled for only some rows; it gives once, few, many or a size class.

.	TRBV7-9	.	TRBJ2-2	TGTGCCAGCAGCTCCGGGACTCAGAACACCGGGGAGCTGTTTTTT	CASSSGTQNTGELFF
.	TRBV28	.	TRBJ2-1	TGTGCCAGCAGTCCGCTGGAGAGTTACAATGAGCAGTTCTTC	CASSPLESYNEQFF
.	TRBV18	.	TRBJ1-5	TGTGCCAGCTCACCTGGCGATCGGGATCAGCCCCAGCATTTT	CASSPGDRDQPQHF
.	TRBV9	TRBD2	TRBJ2-2	TGTGCCAGCAGCGTAGTAGGGACTAATTCCGGGGAGCTGTTTTTT	CASSVVGTNSGELFF
.	TRBV28	.	TRBJ2-3	TGTGCCACCCTGGGGGGTAGCCCAAGCGGTGCAGATACGCAGTATTTT	CATLGGSPSGADTQYF
.	TRBV27	TRBD1	TRBJ1-4	TGTGCCAGCAGCGGGACAGGGGAGGGAAAACTGTTTTTT	CASSGTGEGKLFF
.	TRBV28	TRBD1	TRBJ2-7	TGTGCCAGCAGCCCTCGCGGACAGGGAATCTACGAGCAGTACTTC	CASSPRGQGIYEQYF
.	TRBV4-2	TRBD1	TRBJ1-3	TGTGCCAGCAGCCACCTTGGGGACAGGGTAAACACCATATATTTT	CASSHLGDRVNTIYF
.	TRBV6-1	.	TRBJ2-7	TGTGCCAGCAGTGAGGCGCGGAAAGGGGGATACGAGCAGTACTTC	CASSEARKGGYEQYF
.	TRBV18	.	TRBJ1-4	TGTGCCAGCTCACCCCCTCGTCGGGTTATCCGGGGGATGACTAGGGAAAAACTGTTTTTT	CASSPPRRVIRGMTREKLFF
.	TRBV6-5	TRBD1	TRBJ2-1	TGTGCCACAGGGACAGGGATCTCCTACAATGAGCAGTTCTTC	CATGTGISYNEQFF
.	TRBV5-1	TRBD1	TRBJ2-1	TGCGCCAGCAGCCCGGGACAGATCAATGAGCAGTTCTTC	CASSPGQINEQFF
.	TRBV6-1	.	TRBJ2-5	TGTGCCAGCAGTGTTACGGGAACGGAGACCCAGTACTTC	CASSVTGTETQYF
.	TRBV7-9	.	TRBJ2-1	TGTGCCAGCAGCTTCAGGGGGGAAAATGAGCAGTTCTTC	CASSFRGENEQFF
once	TRBV5-4	TRBD1	TRBJ2-2	TGTGCCAGCAGCCTGACAGGGTTCACCGGGGAGCTGTTTTTT	CASSLTGFTGELFF
.	TRBV7-9	TRBD1	TRBJ2-5	TGTTCCAGTTCTCCAGGGGGCAAGGAGACCCAGTACTTC	CSSSPGGKETQYF
.	TRBV6-6	.	TRBJ2-3	TGTGCCAGCAGTTACTCGGGCGATACGCAGTATTTT	CASSYSGDTQYF
once	TRBV10-3	TRBD2	TRBJ2-1	TGTGCCATCAGTGACACCTGGGGACTAGCGGGAATCAATGAGCAGTTCTTC	CAISDTWGLAGINEQFF
.	TRBV21-1	.	TRBJ1-4	TGTGCCAGCAGTGGGACAGGAGGGGAAAAACTGTTTTTT	CASSGTGGEKLFF
.	TRBV5-4	TRBD2	TRBJ2-5	TGTGCCAGCAGCCCCGAGTTAGCGGGGCAAGAGACCCAGTACTTC	CASSPELAGQETQYF
.	TRBV6-4	TRBD1	TRBJ1-2	TGTGCCAGCAGTGAGGGCAGGGGGCCGAATTATGGCTACACCTTC	CASSEGRGPNYGYTF
.	TRBV2	.	TRBJ2-2	TGTGCCAGCAGTGTAACGGGTTTCACCGGGGAGCTGTTTTTT	CASSVTGFTGELFF
few	TRBV27	.	TRBJ1-6	TGTGCCAGCAGTTTGATCCGCCAGAGACTATCACCCCTCCACTTT	CASSLIRQRLSPLHF
.	TRBV7-9	.	TRBJ2-6	TGTGCCAGCAGCCCCTCAACGAGTGGGGCCAACGTCCTGACTTTC	CASSPSTSGANVLTF
.	TRBV1	.	TRBJ1-1	TGCACCAGCAGCCACCTCAGGGGCGCTGGCACTGAAGCTTTCTTT	CTSSHLRGAGTEAFF
.	TRBV18	.	TRBJ2-5	TGTGCCAGCTCACAAACAGGGTACCAAGAGACCCAGTACTTC	CASSQTGYQETQYF